This TCR beta chain derives from a study of CXCR3-negative and CXCR3-positive naive CD8 T cells. Note on this clonotype: Antigen unknown.

TRB cDNA libraries were made by UMI-labeled 5' RACE. With the 5' RACE reads reprocessed, TCRdb shows one record per CDR3 protein and no DNA. Reported are tens of thousands of distinct CDR3 sequences; the ten largest clones contain about 2.6%. The germline gives CDR1 SQVTM, CDR2 ANQGSEA. This CDR3 contains 13 residues. Study-level points and caveats: Comparison of naive CXCR3-negative and CXCR3-positive cells revealed similar TRBV-TRBJ usage, while memory cells differed. Comparably high diversity marked both naive subsets, whereas memory CD8+ cells had much lower diversity. The naive subsets expressed comparable surface CD5, and the authors inferred TCR strength from TRB CDR3 properties.

The TCR originated in a human donor in good health. Some clones in this sample may be carry-over from other donors' samples. The source material was naive CXCR3- CD8+ T cells from blood. The subset denotes: CD45RO-CCR7+CD27+CD95- naive CD8+ T cells lacking CXCR3 (TNR3-). The rearrangement joins TRBV29-1 to TRBJ2-2; the TCRdb call, TRBD1, lacks DNA for checking. The CDR3 sequence: CSVEKGEHGELFF.